This T cell receptor beta chain was observed in a study of T cells in Graves' hyperthyroidism and ophthalmopathy. The V gene's germline CDR1 is KGHDR and CDR2 SFDVKD. V was shortened by 9 bases and J by 12 bases, with 17 bases between the two germline ends. CDR3 length: 11 amino acids. There are a few counts of this clonotype. Amplified TCR beta CDR3 regions came from RNA transcripts. During a first-round RT-PCR of the TCR CDR3, the HTBI primer set was used. One entry per CDR3 protein, called by TCRdb with MiXCR from the multiplex PCR reads. The top ten hold under 30% of the sample, which has about 400,000 distinct CDR3 sequences, 11% to 15% seen once.

The chain uses TRBV24-1 and TRBJ2-7; no firm D call. Input material: blood. The origin of this receptor is a man aged 45-65 years with Graves' ophthalmopathy. The CDR3: CATSDSNLVYF. The DNA for the CDR3 is TGTGCCACCTCCGACTCAAATCTGGTGTACTTC.